The 5 T cell receptor beta chains listed next were all sequenced from one sample in a study of CXCR3-negative and CXCR3-positive naive CD8 T cells. Carrying UMI labels, the TRB cDNA libraries were prepared through 5' RACE. Using the 5' RACE reads, TCRdb records one entry per CDR3 protein without DNA. This specimen shows 4,500 to 7,000 distinct CDR3 sequences; the ten leading clones hold 1.3%. The sequenced sample was naive CXCR3- CD8+ T cells from blood. As for subset: CD45RO-CCR7+CD27+CD95- naive CD8+ T cells lacking CXCR3 (TNR3-). Every receptor here comes from a human donor in good health. Some clones in this sample may be carry-over from other donors' samples.

J is TRBJ2-7 and V is TRBV29-1; TCRdb picks TRBD1, but there is no DNA to check that call. Per the germline V gene, CDR1 is SQVTM and CDR2 is ANQGSEA. The CDR3 runs to 14 residues. This chain's CDR3 is CSASPGTGSTEQYF.

The J gene is TRBJ2-3, the V gene TRBV29-1; the D gene TCRdb calls, TRBD2, cannot be checked with no DNA. Germline loops: CDR1 SQVTM, CDR2 ANQGSEA. The CDR3 sequence is 14 residues long. CDR3 sequence: CSVDLGPSTDTQYF.

V is TRBV12-3 or TRBV12-4 and J is TRBJ1-4; absent DNA, TCRdb's TRBD1 call cannot be checked. The CDR3 runs 13 residues. CDR3 sequence: CASSSPGNEKLFF.

This clonotype registers medium-sized by frequency. The chain joins TRBV12-3 or TRBV12-4 to TRBJ2-2; TCRdb calls TRBD1, which cannot be checked without DNA. This CDR3 is 13 amino acids long. The CDR3 reads CAMRYRSTGELFF.

The chain employs TRBV20-1 and TRBJ2-1; TCRdb's D call, TRBD2, is unchecked because there is no DNA. Germline CDR1 and CDR2: DFQATT and SNEGSKA (reference sequence). This CDR3 comprises 17 residues. This CDR3 reads CSAEGRMLAGILNEQFF.